Given below is one T cell receptor beta chain in context. Original handling: The authors estimated nucleated cell counts from reference gene primer amplification. Sequenced by immunoSEQ multiplex PCR; TCRdb stores in-frame clones only, minus some. V, J and clone size were drawn from that table, and D and trimming were deduced from the DNA. The sample lists over 30,000 clones, around 84% occurring once. This specimen belongs to a study of blood T cell repertoires in COVID-19. Overall study context: From T cells, B-cell-depleted T cells, or PBMCs came the material, which was cDNA or gDNA.

The source of this sequence is a man between 65 and 79 years old with acute or convalescent COVID-19. The specimen was peripheral blood.

The CDR3 nucleotides read TGTGCCAGCCAGGGACTAGCGGTCCACGAGCAGTACTTC. Amino acid sequence: CASQGLAVHEQYF. The rearrangement uses TRBV2 and TRBJ2-7; TRBD2 agrees at 11 bases. From germline, CDR1 is SNHLY and CDR2 FYNNEI. The ends lost 8 bases at V and 5 bases at J; junction bases unmatched: 5. CDR3 length: 13 residues.